This TCR beta chain is drawn from a study of T cells in Graves' hyperthyroidism and ophthalmopathy. Investigators excluded patients with uncontrolled infection, other autoimmune disease, pregnancy or lactation. In this sample, this clonotype turned up many times. TCR beta CDR3 region amplification was performed from RNA transcripts. The HTBI primer set drove a first-round RT-PCR of the TCR CDR3. TCRdb ran MiXCR on the multiplex PCR reads and lists one entry per CDR3 protein. This sample carries 550,000 to 700,000 distinct CDR3 sequences, around 45% of them seen once, and the ten largest clones take under 20%. The source of this sequence is an adult woman with Graves' disease, either hyperthyroidism or ophthalmopathy (not recorded which). The source material was peripheral blood or thyroid tissue (not recorded which).

CDR3 region: CASVQYLTGVPEAFF. The DNA of the CDR3 is TGTGCCAGCGTACAATACCTAACAGGGGTACCTGAAGCTTTCTTT. This chain links TRBV2 with TRBJ1-1, with TRBD1 identical over 7 bases. The germline gives CDR1 SNHLY, CDR2 FYNNEI. The trim removed 8 bases at V and 6 bases at J, leaving 15 bases unmatched. There are 15 residues in the CDR3.